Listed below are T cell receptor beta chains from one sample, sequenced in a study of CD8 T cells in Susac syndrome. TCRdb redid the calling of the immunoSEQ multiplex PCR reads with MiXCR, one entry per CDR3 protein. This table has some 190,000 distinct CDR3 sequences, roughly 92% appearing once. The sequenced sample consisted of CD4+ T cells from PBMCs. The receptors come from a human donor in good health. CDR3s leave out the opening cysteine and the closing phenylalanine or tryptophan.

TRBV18,ASSPQNPTAANYGYT
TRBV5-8,ASRHDRPDNTEAF
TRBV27,ARCRSGGGGANVLT
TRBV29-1,SVDGGEKVF
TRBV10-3,AIGFSGETQY
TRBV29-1,SVANIGATYGYT
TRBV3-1,ASSFESGGLGGEQF
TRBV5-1,ASSFGTEDSPLH
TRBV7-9,ASSWTGHYYEQY
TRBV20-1,SARKPGQGDTQY
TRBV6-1,ASSEAGVRGYGYT
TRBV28,ASSFGDREETQY
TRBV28,ASRDTGQGSYEQY
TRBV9,ASTLSSGGYNEQF
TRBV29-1,SVEENTRDTEAF
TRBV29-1,SLAGVNEQF
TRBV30,AWSRAGGWYGYT
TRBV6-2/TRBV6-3,ATEKTTGGVETQY
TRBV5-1,ASYSPGLATDTQY
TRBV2,ASSENPGGHQEQF
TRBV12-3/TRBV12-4,ASVPRPGDSNIQY
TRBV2,ASSELRSSYNSPLH
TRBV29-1,SVGARGDTWGYT
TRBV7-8,ASSLRLAGYTGELF
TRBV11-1,ASSLGTGRQDEQF
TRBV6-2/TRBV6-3,ASPYPHYGGELF
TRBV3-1,ASSKAPGGDYGYT
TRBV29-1,SGGQVLGDTQY